This T cell receptor (beta chain) originates from a study of shared clonotypes between healthy human individuals. Study-wide background: Each donor contributed plates that comprised three CD4 naive, three CD4 memory, two CD8 naive and one CD8 memory.

Profiling relied on immunoSEQ multiplex PCR, and the TCRdb table lists in-frame clones only, not all of them. The sample includes about 710,000 clones, around 78% of them seen just once. Trimming took off 4 bases at V and 1 base at J, with 17 bases between the two ends. CDR1 SGDLS and CDR2 YYNGEE come from the germline V gene. CDR3 size: 16 residues. Material: memory CD4+ T cells sorted from blood. Subset given: CD45RA-negative fraction. The clonotype originates from a woman under 40 in good health. J is TRBJ2-5 and V is TRBV9, with D unclear. In nucleotides, the CDR3 is TGTGCCAGCAGCCGTAGTGGTACGGCCATCCAAGAGACCCAGTACTTC. Translating gives CASSRSGTAIQETQYF.